This T cell receptor beta chain was retrieved from a study of vaccination and CD4 T cells after COVID-19. Study at large: The stimulus for the cells was overlapping spike peptides derived from SARS-CoV-2, HCoV-NL63, HCoV-OC43 and HCoV-229E.

V lost 4 bases to trimming and J lost 3 bases, with 18 bases between them. Germline V gene lookup returns CDR1 MNHEY and CDR2 SMNVEV (reference sequence). This CDR3 region has 17 residues. This clonotype has just a few counts. The antigen is not known. Cultured CD4+ T-cell DNA underwent Oncomine TCR Beta short-read sequencing. Genomic DNA was isolated from cultured CD4+ T cells. MiXCR, run by TCRdb on the PCR reads, gives a single entry per CDR3 protein. Among nearly 8,000 distinct CDR3 sequences listed, 50% to 75% were seen once. Treatment reported: 10-day PBMC culture with coronavirus spike peptide pools or control peptides (ViraFEST assay). Expansion of antigen-specific T cells with peptide pools by ViraFEST preceded sequencing of TCRs. Peptide pools at approximately 9.4 ug/ml, together with roughly 9.1 IU/ml IL-2, were added to cultures of around 2.2 million PBMCs per well.

The clonotype comes from a human donor who had recovered from COVID-19. Specimen: CD4+ T cells from blood, cultured in vitro. The J gene is TRBJ2-2, the V gene TRBV27; possibly TRBD1 for D (6 bases). The CDR3 loop reads CASSSRVLSGDTGELFF. In DNA form, the CDR3 reads TGTGCCAGCAGTTCAAGGGTACTATCAGGGGACACCGGGGAGCTGTTTTTT.